This is a list of T cell receptor beta chains from one sample in a study of blood T cell repertoires in COVID-19. Repertoires were generated with immunoSEQ multiplex PCR, while TCRdb's copy carries only in-frame clones and drops some. Counted here are more than 200,000 clones, under 90% occurring once; the ten biggest clones make up about 1.8%. The sample comprised PBMCs or T cells enriched from blood (not recorded which). Receptors were obtained from a man aged 55 to 69 who had recovered from COVID-19. Each CDR3 is given with its conserved first and last residue. Each record gives: D gene, V gene, J gene, clone size, CDR3 protein, CDR3 DNA. D genes are given only for firm matches. Expanded clones get a size class; other rows say once, few or many, or leave the size out.

D: TRBD2; V: TRBV9; J: TRBJ2-1; size: NA; CDR3: CASSKTSGGAGEQFF; DNA: TGTGCCAGCAGTAAGACTAGCGGGGGGGCCGGAGAGCAGTTCTTC
D: NA; V: TRBV20-1; J: TRBJ1-2; size: once; CDR3: CSAPLGYGYTF; DNA: TGCAGTGCGCCGCTCGGGTATGGCTACACCTTC
D: NA; V: TRBV29-1; J: TRBJ2-7; size: NA; CDR3: CSVEDVQGSSYEQYF; DNA: TGCAGCGTGGAAGACGTCCAGGGCAGCTCCTACGAGCAGTACTTC
D: TRBD1; V: TRBV28; J: TRBJ1-1; size: NA; CDR3: CASTYDRGRKQAFF; DNA: TGTGCCAGCACCTACGACAGGGGGCGGAAGCAGGCTTTCTTT
D: TRBD1; V: TRBV2; J: TRBJ2-5; size: NA; CDR3: CASIGQGTEETQYF; DNA: TGTGCCAGCATTGGACAGGGGACCGAAGAGACCCAGTACTTC
D: TRBD1; V: TRBV29-1; J: TRBJ1-1; size: once; CDR3: CSGTGLLIDTEAFF; DNA: TGCAGCGGGACAGGTCTACTGATCGACACTGAAGCTTTCTTT
D: TRBD2; V: TRBV7-6; J: TRBJ2-5; size: NA; CDR3: CASSLAGSGGQETQYF; DNA: TGTGCCAGCAGCTTAGCTGGTAGCGGGGGACAAGAGACCCAGTACTTC
D: NA; V: TRBV19; J: TRBJ1-4; size: NA; CDR3: CASSIWQGNEKLFF; DNA: TGTGCCAGTAGTATATGGCAGGGAAATGAAAAACTGTTTTTT
D: NA; V: TRBV7-8; J: TRBJ1-1; size: NA; CDR3: CASSLGPPGLGTEAFF; DNA: TGTGCCAGCAGCTTAGGCCCCCCGGGGTTGGGCACTGAAGCTTTCTTT
D: NA; V: TRBV19; J: TRBJ2-1; size: NA; CDR3: CASSKEYEQFF; DNA: TGTGCCAGTAGTAAGGAGTATGAGCAGTTCTTC
D: TRBD1; V: TRBV4-1; J: TRBJ2-2; size: NA; CDR3: CASSLTDRGIKNTGELFF; DNA: TGCGCCAGCAGCCTAACAGACAGGGGAATCAAGAACACCGGGGAGCTGTTTTTT
D: NA; V: TRBV3-1/TRBV3-2; J: TRBJ2-3; size: NA; CDR3: CASSQMGLRTDTQYF; DNA: TGTGCCAGCAGCCAAATGGGACTGCGCACAGATACGCAGTATTTT
D: NA; V: TRBV24-1; J: TRBJ2-1; size: NA; CDR3: CATSAPSGNFNEQFF; DNA: TGTGCCACCAGTGCACCGTCGGGGAATTTCAATGAGCAGTTCTTC
D: NA; V: TRBV5-1; J: TRBJ2-3; size: NA; CDR3: CASSPHGGASPRTQYF; DNA: TGCGCCAGCAGCCCTCATGGGGGGGCGTCCCCTCGTACGCAGTATTTT
D: TRBD1; V: TRBV20-1; J: TRBJ1-1; size: NA; CDR3: CSASWDRVVPNTEAFF; DNA: TGCAGTGCTAGTTGGGACAGGGTGGTTCCGAACACTGAAGCTTTCTTT
D: TRBD1; V: TRBV13; J: TRBJ2-7; size: once; CDR3: CASSLNRGSYEQYF; DNA: TGTGCCAGCAGCTTAAACAGGGGGTCTTACGAGCAGTACTTC
D: NA; V: TRBV30; J: TRBJ1-2; size: few; CDR3: CAWSYDTGYGYTF; DNA: TGTGCCTGGAGTTACGATACAGGGTACGGCTACACCTTC
D: TRBD1; V: TRBV23-1; J: TRBJ1-6; size: once; CDR3: CASRGEGQGCSPLHF; DNA: TGCGCCAGCAGGGGCGAGGGACAGGGATGTTCACCCCTCCACTTT
D: TRBD1; V: TRBV11-2; J: TRBJ2-7; size: NA; CDR3: CASSLAGGPYEQYF; DNA: TGTGCCAGCAGCTTAGCAGGGGGACCCTACGAGCAGTACTTC
D: TRBD1; V: TRBV11-2; J: TRBJ1-6; size: NA; CDR3: CASSFRDRFNSPLHF; DNA: TGTGCCAGCAGTTTCCGGGACAGGTTTAATTCACCCCTCCACTTT
D: NA; V: TRBV18; J: TRBJ1-1; size: NA; CDR3: CASSPRGNTEAFF; DNA: TGTGCCAGCTCACCCCGAGGAAACACTGAAGCTTTCTTT
D: TRBD1; V: TRBV5-6; J: TRBJ1-2; size: few; CDR3: CASSKRDGQGYGYTF; DNA: TGTGCCAGCAGCAAACGGGATGGACAGGGGTATGGCTACACCTTC
D: NA; V: TRBV2; J: TRBJ2-2; size: NA; CDR3: CASSENREYTGELFF; DNA: TGTGCCAGCAGTGAAAACAGGGAGTACACCGGGGAGCTGTTTTTT
D: TRBD1; V: TRBV6-2/TRBV6-3; J: TRBJ1-3; size: once; CDR3: CASSRQGPGNTIYF; DNA: TGTGCCAGCAGTCGACAGGGGCCTGGAAACACCATATATTTT
D: NA; V: TRBV12-3/TRBV12-4; J: TRBJ1-1; size: NA; CDR3: CASSLSGLNEAFF; DNA: TGTGCCAGCAGTTTATCAGGACTGAATGAAGCTTTCTTT